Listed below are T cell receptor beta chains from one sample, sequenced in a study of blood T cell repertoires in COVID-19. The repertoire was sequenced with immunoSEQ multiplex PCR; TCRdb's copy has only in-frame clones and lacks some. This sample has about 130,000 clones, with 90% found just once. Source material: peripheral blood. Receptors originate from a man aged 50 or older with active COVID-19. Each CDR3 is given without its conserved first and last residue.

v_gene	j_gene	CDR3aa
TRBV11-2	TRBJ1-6	ASSLSSGNSPLH
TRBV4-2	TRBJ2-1	ASSQDWAGGIDNEQF
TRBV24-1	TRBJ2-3	ATSDQGRDTQY
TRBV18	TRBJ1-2	ASSPRTGRSYGYT
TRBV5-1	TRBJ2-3	ASSLGPRWQAGQDTQY
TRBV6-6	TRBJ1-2	ASRDSAFGYT
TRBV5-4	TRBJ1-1	ASSLGPPIMNTEAF
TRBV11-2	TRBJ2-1	ASSLGGGPKYNEQF
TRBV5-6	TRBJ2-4	ASSHRTGKNIQY
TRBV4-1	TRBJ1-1	ASFRGTEAF
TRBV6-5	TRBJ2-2	ASSFLSGSTGELF
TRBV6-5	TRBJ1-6	ASSHDRGPSPLH
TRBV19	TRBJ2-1	ASTPVGGGDNEQF
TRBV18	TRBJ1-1	ASSLRSGGNTEAF
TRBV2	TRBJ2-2	ASTETGSSNTGELF
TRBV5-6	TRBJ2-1	ASSFRVRLAAYNEQF
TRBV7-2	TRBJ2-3	ASSFSPMGLSTDTQY
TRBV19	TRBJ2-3	ASSKSSSTDTQY
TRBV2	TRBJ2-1	ASLGTSGSVRGNEQF
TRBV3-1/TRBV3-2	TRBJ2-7	ASSQGLERGEQY
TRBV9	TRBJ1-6	ASSGRQTNSPLH
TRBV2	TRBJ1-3	ASSESGGYGNTIY
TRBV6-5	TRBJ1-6	ASSPGQGKGSPLH
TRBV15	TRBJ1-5	ATSRPGGTIYQPQH
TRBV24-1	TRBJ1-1	ATSPSGVANTEAF
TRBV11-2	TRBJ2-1	ASSPAYGEQF
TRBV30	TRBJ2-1	AWSVPLNRYNEQF
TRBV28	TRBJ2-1	ASSRRTSGRPLGF
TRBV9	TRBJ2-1	ASSVNRENEQF
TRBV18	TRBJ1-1	ASSGQGATEAF
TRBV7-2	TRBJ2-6	ASSFTRSGANVLT
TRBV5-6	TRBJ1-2	ASSLLPGGHGYT
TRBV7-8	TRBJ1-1	AIGTVNTEAF
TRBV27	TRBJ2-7	ASSFPGSLLSYEQY
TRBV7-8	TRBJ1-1	ASSLRQDMNTEAF
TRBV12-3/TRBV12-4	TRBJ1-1	ASSTTGTEAF
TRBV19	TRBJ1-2	ASSDTGVNYGYT
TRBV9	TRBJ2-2	ASSVAGTGGTGELF
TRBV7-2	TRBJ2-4	ATRAGPGPENIQY
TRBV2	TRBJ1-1	ASSEQGAKNTEAF
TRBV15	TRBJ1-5	ATSKNRGTYSNQPQH
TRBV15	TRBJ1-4	ATSSDETGGFRTNEKLF
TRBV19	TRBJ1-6	ASSIRAGDNSPLH
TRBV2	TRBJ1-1	ASSVTNTEAF
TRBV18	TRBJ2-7	ASSPLGQGAEEQY
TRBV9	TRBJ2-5	ASSASGTAQETQY
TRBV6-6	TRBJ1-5	ASRSGTLQPQH
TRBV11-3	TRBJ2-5	ASSLEGRGPIGETQY
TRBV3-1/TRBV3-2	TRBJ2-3	ASRKGQFVTDTQY
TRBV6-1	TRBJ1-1	ASRESDRGNTEAF
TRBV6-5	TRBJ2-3	ASRAGGDTQY
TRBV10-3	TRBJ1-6	AISEYEDSPLH
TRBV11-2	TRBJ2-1	ASSPGRGAASGRGNEQF
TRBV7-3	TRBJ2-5	ASSFGGGLETQY
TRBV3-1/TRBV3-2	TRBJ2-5	ASRTRGLLETQY